These T cell receptor beta chains were read from a single sample in a study of T cell responses to AZD1222 COVID-19 vaccine. Some clones are missing from TCRdb's copy, which holds only in-frame ones; the method was immunoSEQ multiplex PCR. The table includes 200,000 or so clones, almost 95% detected once. Source: peripheral blood, taken on day 0 of AZD1222 vaccination. Receptors originate from an adult in good health. Both conserved end residues are part of each CDR3. Fields, in order: J gene, D gene, V gene, clone size, CDR3 DNA, CDR3 protein. D genes are given only for firm matches. Rows may omit the clone size; those that give it use once, few, many or a size class.

j_gene: TRBJ1-3
d_gene: NA
v_gene: TRBV5-3
abundance: NA
CDR3nt: TGTGCCGGAGGAAACACCATATATTTT
CDR3aa: CAGGNTIYF

j_gene: TRBJ1-1
d_gene: NA
v_gene: TRBV6-4
abundance: NA
CDR3nt: TGTGCCAGCAGTGTTGAGGCGAACACTGAAGCTTTCTTT
CDR3aa: CASSVEANTEAFF

j_gene: TRBJ1-1
d_gene: NA
v_gene: TRBV12-5
abundance: NA
CDR3nt: TGTGCTAGTGGTCCGAAGGGGGTTAGGATCACTGAAGCTTTCTTT
CDR3aa: CASGPKGVRITEAFF

j_gene: TRBJ1-2
d_gene: TRBD1
v_gene: TRBV13
abundance: NA
CDR3nt: TGTGCCAGCAGCTTAGGACAGGGGGCGAGCTATGGCTACACCTTC
CDR3aa: CASSLGQGASYGYTF

j_gene: TRBJ2-3
d_gene: NA
v_gene: TRBV25-1
abundance: NA
CDR3nt: TGTGCCAGCAGCCGCACAGATACGCAGTATTTT
CDR3aa: CASSRTDTQYF

j_gene: TRBJ2-7
d_gene: NA
v_gene: TRBV19
abundance: once
CDR3nt: TGTGCTAGTAAGGCAGGGAGCTCCTACGAGCAGTACTTC
CDR3aa: CASKAGSSYEQYF

j_gene: TRBJ1-1
d_gene: NA
v_gene: TRBV25-1
abundance: NA
CDR3nt: TGTGCCAGCAGGGGGGCGCAACCTGAAGCTTTCTTT
CDR3aa: CASRGAQPEAFF

j_gene: TRBJ2-7
d_gene: TRBD2
v_gene: TRBV11-2
abundance: NA
CDR3nt: TGTGCCAGCAGCTTAGGGGTGCTCGGCGGGAGCGACGAGCAGTACTTC
CDR3aa: CASSLGVLGGSDEQYF

j_gene: TRBJ2-1
d_gene: TRBD2
v_gene: TRBV30
abundance: once
CDR3nt: TGTGCCTGGAGGGGGGGGGTTAGCTCCTACAATGAGCAGTTCTTC
CDR3aa: CAWRGGVSSYNEQFF

j_gene: TRBJ2-1
d_gene: TRBD1
v_gene: TRBV19
abundance: NA
CDR3nt: TGTGCCAGTAGTATTTTAGGGACAGGGGATAATGAGCAGTTCTTC
CDR3aa: CASSILGTGDNEQFF

j_gene: TRBJ1-5
d_gene: NA
v_gene: TRBV30
abundance: NA
CDR3nt: TGTGCCTGGAGTGTCGGGGGGATCAATCAGCCCCAGCATTTT
CDR3aa: CAWSVGGINQPQHF

j_gene: TRBJ2-3
d_gene: NA
v_gene: TRBV9
abundance: once
CDR3nt: TGTGCCAGCAGCGTAGGAGTAGCTTTCACAGATACGCAGTATTTT
CDR3aa: CASSVGVAFTDTQYF

j_gene: TRBJ2-1
d_gene: TRBD2
v_gene: TRBV19
abundance: NA
CDR3nt: TGTGCCAGTAGTATTAGCGGGAGGGCCTACAATGAGCAGTTCTTC
CDR3aa: CASSISGRAYNEQFF

j_gene: TRBJ1-1
d_gene: NA
v_gene: TRBV5-4
abundance: NA
CDR3nt: TGTGCCAGCAGCCTGAAAGGGGGCACTGAAGCTTTCTTT
CDR3aa: CASSLKGGTEAFF

j_gene: TRBJ2-3
d_gene: TRBD2
v_gene: TRBV5-1
abundance: NA
CDR3nt: TGCGCCAGCAGCTGGACCGGGACTAGCAGCCGCACAGATACGCAGTATTTT
CDR3aa: CASSWTGTSSRTDTQYF

j_gene: TRBJ1-4
d_gene: NA
v_gene: TRBV5-1
abundance: NA
CDR3nt: TGCGCCAGCAGCGCACCACAGGGCACTAATGAAAAACTGTTTTTT
CDR3aa: CASSAPQGTNEKLFF

j_gene: TRBJ2-7
d_gene: TRBD2
v_gene: TRBV4-3
abundance: NA
CDR3nt: TGCGCCAGCAGCAAAATAGCGGGGTCAACCTACGAGCAGTACTTC
CDR3aa: CASSKIAGSTYEQYF

j_gene: TRBJ2-1
d_gene: NA
v_gene: TRBV11-3
abundance: once
CDR3nt: TGTGCCAGCAGCGGTGGGGGGAAGACCCACTACAATGAGCAGTTCTTC
CDR3aa: CASSGGGKTHYNEQFF

j_gene: TRBJ2-1
d_gene: TRBD1
v_gene: TRBV2
abundance: once
CDR3nt: TGTGCCAGCAGTTCCGGGTGGATGACAGGGGGCAAGGGCAATGAGCAGTTCTTC
CDR3aa: CASSSGWMTGGKGNEQFF

j_gene: TRBJ2-2
d_gene: TRBD1
v_gene: TRBV18
abundance: NA
CDR3nt: TGTGCCAGCTCACCACTGACAGGGCCAACCGGGGAGCTGTTTTTT
CDR3aa: CASSPLTGPTGELFF

j_gene: TRBJ2-1
d_gene: NA
v_gene: TRBV1
abundance: NA
CDR3nt: TGCACCAGCAGCCAAGTAGGGCTAGCGGGTACAAACTCCTACAATGAGCAGTTCTTC
CDR3aa: CTSSQVGLAGTNSYNEQFF

j_gene: TRBJ2-7
d_gene: NA
v_gene: TRBV27
abundance: once
CDR3nt: TGTGCCAGCAGTTCCAGGACGGGATTCTACGAGCAGTACTTC
CDR3aa: CASSSRTGFYEQYF

j_gene: TRBJ1-1
d_gene: NA
v_gene: TRBV20-1
abundance: NA
CDR3nt: TGCAGTGCTAGGAAGAACACTGAAGCTTTCTTT
CDR3aa: CSARKNTEAFF

j_gene: TRBJ2-2
d_gene: NA
v_gene: TRBV5-1
abundance: once
CDR3nt: TGCGCCAGCAGCTTGGGGTCGAGCACCGGGGAGCTGTTTTTT
CDR3aa: CASSLGSSTGELFF

j_gene: TRBJ1-2
d_gene: NA
v_gene: TRBV6-6
abundance: once
CDR3nt: TGTGCCAGCAGTTACTTTAAGGATCCTAACTATGGCTACACCTTC
CDR3aa: CASSYFKDPNYGYTF

j_gene: TRBJ2-7
d_gene: NA
v_gene: TRBV3-1/TRBV3-2
abundance: NA
CDR3nt: TGTGCCAGCAGCCAAAGGTTAGCGGCTTCCTACGAGCAGTACTTC
CDR3aa: CASSQRLAASYEQYF

j_gene: TRBJ1-5
d_gene: TRBD1
v_gene: TRBV2
abundance: few
CDR3nt: TGTGCCAGCAGTACCGGGACAGACCTTTCTGCTAGCAATCAGCCCCAGCATTTT
CDR3aa: CASSTGTDLSASNQPQHF

j_gene: TRBJ1-6
d_gene: NA
v_gene: TRBV27
abundance: NA
CDR3nt: TGTGCCAGCAGTTCCCGGGACGGGAATAATTCACCCCTCCACTTT
CDR3aa: CASSSRDGNNSPLHF

j_gene: TRBJ1-6
d_gene: NA
v_gene: TRBV28
abundance: few
CDR3nt: TGTGCCAGCATCGACAGGTCGTTGATAGGGTCCTATAATTCACCCCTCCACTTT
CDR3aa: CASIDRSLIGSYNSPLHF

j_gene: TRBJ1-3
d_gene: NA
v_gene: TRBV19
abundance: NA
CDR3nt: TGTGCCAGTAGTAACAGGGCTGGAAACACCATATATTTT
CDR3aa: CASSNRAGNTIYF

j_gene: TRBJ2-6
d_gene: NA
v_gene: TRBV27
abundance: NA
CDR3nt: TGTGCCAGCAGTTTCCACTCTGGGGCCAACGTCCTGACTTTC
CDR3aa: CASSFHSGANVLTF